The clone carrying this TCR beta chain was seen at least ten times. Antigen: not known. CD4+CD45RO+CD25- cells were isolated as memory CD4+ T cells. Study-level points and caveats: Tumor-infiltrating Treg TCR alpha and beta sequences overlapped most with tumor naive CD4+ T cells, then blood naive. In terms of TCR gene usage, tumor memory CD4+ T cells clustered together with blood and lymph node memory CD4+ cells, as well as with lymph node naive CD4+ cells.

Germline values: CDR1 MNHEY, CDR2 SVGAGI. V shed 2 bases and J 0 bases; nucleotides not matched to a gene: 1. This CDR3 is 15 amino acids long. Semi-nested PCR with Nested Universal Primer A followed constant-region reverse priming of full-length variable regions. TCRdb re-called the 5' RACE reads with MiXCR, one entry per CDR3 protein. The data hold some 44,000 distinct CDR3 sequences, with around 28% observed a single time. This chain links TRBV6-5 with TRBJ2-1, with 7 positions matching TRBD2. The sequenced material came from tumor-infiltrating memory CD4+ T cells sorted from the breast tumor. Subset here: memory CD4+ T cells, CD4+CD45RO+CD25-. This TCR was recovered from a female donor with breast cancer. The CDR3 DNA sequence: TGTGCCAGCAGTTACGGCGGGAGCTCCTACAATGAGCAGTTCTTC. Translated: CASSYGGSSYNEQFF.